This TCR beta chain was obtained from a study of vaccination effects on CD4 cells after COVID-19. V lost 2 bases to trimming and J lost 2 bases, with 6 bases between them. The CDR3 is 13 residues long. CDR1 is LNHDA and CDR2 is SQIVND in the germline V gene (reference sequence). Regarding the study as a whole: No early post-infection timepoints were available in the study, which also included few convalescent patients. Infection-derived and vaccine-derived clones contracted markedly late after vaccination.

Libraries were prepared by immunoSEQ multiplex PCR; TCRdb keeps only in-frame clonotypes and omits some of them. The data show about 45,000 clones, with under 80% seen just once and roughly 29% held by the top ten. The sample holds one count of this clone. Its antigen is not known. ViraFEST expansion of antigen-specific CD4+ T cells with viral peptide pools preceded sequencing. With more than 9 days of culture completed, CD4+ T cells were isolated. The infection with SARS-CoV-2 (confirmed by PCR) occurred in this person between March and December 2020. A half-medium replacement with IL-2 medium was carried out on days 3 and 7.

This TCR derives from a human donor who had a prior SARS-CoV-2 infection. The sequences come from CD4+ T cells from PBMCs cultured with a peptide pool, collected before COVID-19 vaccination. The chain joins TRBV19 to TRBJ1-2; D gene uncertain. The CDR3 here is CASSIIGNYGYTF. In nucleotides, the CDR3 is TGTGCCAGTAGTATAATAGGAAACTATGGCTACACCTTC.